The rows below give T cell receptor beta chains drawn from one sample of a study of shared clonotypes between healthy human individuals. Sequenced by immunoSEQ multiplex PCR; TCRdb stores in-frame clones only, minus some. The sample lists around 700,000 clones, about 92% occurring once. The sequencing input was naive CD8+ T cells sorted from blood. These receptors were obtained from a man aged 25 to 40 in good health. Both conserved end residues are trimmed from each CDR3. Fields, in order: V gene, CDR3 length, clone size, D gene, CDR3 protein. The D gene is left open where the match is weak. A clone size is listed for some rows: how often the clone was seen (once, few, many), or a class if it is expanded.

TRBV7-9,12,-,-,ASSFLGGNSPLH
TRBV6-1,15,-,TRBD1,ASSEPDRTGSNYGYT
TRBV30,11,-,-,AQRAGGSYEQY
TRBV6-5,12,-,TRBD2,ASSLGLAGYEQY
TRBV7-6,15,-,-,ASSLAQAGLFSYEQY
TRBV7-9,12,-,TRBD1,ASSPGQRNTEAF
TRBV23-1,15,-,-,ASSQLAGAARGNEQF
TRBV27,12,-,-,ASSIQGGTGELF
TRBV27,9,once,-,ASSGMGGYT
TRBV9,12,-,-,ASSVVSVNTEAF
TRBV7-6,14,many,-,ASSSAVGNTLQPQH
TRBV4-1,11,-,-,ASSPTQNTEAF